The rows below give T cell receptor delta chains drawn from one sample of a study of gamma-delta T cells after stem cell transplantation. TCRdb fed the RT-PCR reads to CATT. This table holds just under 550 delta-chain clones, around 9% found once. Specimen: gamma-delta T cells. The receptor set was obtained from a human donor. It is not recorded whose cells these are; they may come from a transplant donor. Each CDR3 is given with its conserved first and last residue. Each record gives: D gene, clone size, J gene, V gene, CDR3 protein, CDR3 DNA. The D gene is left open where the match is weak. Clone size is given for some rows only: seen once, a few or many times, or a class if the clone is expanded.

TRDD3	.	TRDJ1	TRDV2	CACDTLGDTRGYTDKLIF	TGTGCCTGTGACACGCTGGGGGATACGCGTGGATACACCGATAAACTCATCTTT
TRDD3	large	TRDJ2	TRDV2	CACAQGYWGFSLTAQLFF	TGTGCCTGTGCCCAGGGGTACTGGGGGTTCTCTTTGACAGCACAACTCTTCTTT
.	medium-sized	TRDJ1	TRDV2	CACDTVYGEDTDKLIF	TGTGCCTGTGACACCGTATATGGGGAGGATACCGATAAACTCATCTTT
TRDD3	medium-sized	TRDJ1	TRDV2	CACDTVRLGDTRPDKLIF	TGTGCCTGTGACACCGTGCGACTGGGGGATACGCGGCCCGATAAACTCATCTTT
TRDD3	medium-sized	TRDJ1	TRDV2	CACDALLGDTRLGYTDKLIF	TGTGCCTGTGACGCGCTACTGGGGGATACAAGGCTGGGGTACACCGATAAACTCATCTTT
TRDD3	large	TRDJ1	TRDV2	CACDTMLQPGGPPHTDKLIF	TGTGCCTGTGACACGATGCTCCAGCCTGGGGGCCCTCCCCACACCGATAAACTCATCTTT
TRDD3	once	TRDJ1	TRDV2	CACDNVLGDTDKLIF	TGTGCCTGTGACAATGTACTGGGGGATACCGATAAACTCATCTTT
TRDD3	medium-sized	TRDJ1	TRDV2	CACDTLGEPTDKLIF	TGTGCCTGTGACACACTGGGGGAACCAACCGATAAACTCATCTTT
TRDD3	large	TRDJ1	TRDV2	CACDILGDTGKLIF	TGTGCCTGCGACATCCTGGGGGATACGGGTAAACTCATCTTT
TRDD3	hyperexpanded	TRDJ3	TRDV2	CACDTVLGDSWDTRQMFF	TGTGCCTGTGACACCGTACTGGGGGACTCCTGGGACACCCGACAGATGTTTTTC
TRDD3	.	TRDJ3	TRDV2	CACDTVALGDSPWDTRQMFF	TGTGCCTGTGACACCGTTGCCCTGGGGGATTCCCCCTGGGACACCCGACAGATGTTTTTC
.	medium-sized	TRDJ1	TRDV2	CACEGINTDKLIF	TGTGCCTGTGAGGGGATTAACACCGATAAACTCATCTTT
TRDD3	hyperexpanded	TRDJ1	TRDV2	CACDNVLGDTYTDKLIF	TGTGCCTGTGACAATGTACTGGGGGATACTTACACCGATAAACTCATCTTT
TRDD3	large	TRDJ3	TRDV2	CACDAVLGTWDTRQMFF	TGTGCCTGTGACGCTGTACTGGGGACCTGGGACACCCGACAGATGTTTTTC
.	medium-sized	TRDJ3	TRDV2	CACDTAGVSSWDTRQMFF	TGTGCCTGTGACACTGCGGGGGTCTCCTCCTGGGACACCCGACAGATGTTTTTC
TRDD3	large	TRDJ1	TRDV2	CACDTAYASATLLGDATDKLIF	TGTGCCTGTGACACAGCTTACGCTTCTGCCACCCTACTGGGGGATGCCACCGATAAACTCATCTTT
TRDD3	large	TRDJ3	TRDV2	CACDTVGGIRQSWDTRQMFF	TGTGCCTGTGACACCGTGGGAGGGATACGTCAGTCCTGGGACACCCGACAGATGTTTTTC
TRDD3	large	TRDJ2	TRDV2	CACDVLGDMTAQLFF	TGTGCCTGTGACGTACTGGGGGATATGACAGCACAACTCTTCTTT
TRDD3	.	TRDJ4	TRDV2	CACDTVVLGDTARPLIF	TGTGCCTGTGACACCGTAGTACTGGGGGATACAGCCAGACCCCTGATCTTT
TRDD3	medium-sized	TRDJ1	TRAV29/DV5	CAASAWGIPDTDKLIF	TGTGCAGCAAGCGCGTGGGGGATACCTGACACCGATAAACTCATCTTT
.	large	TRDJ1	TRDV2	CACDTWGFTDKLIF	TGTGCCTGTGACACCTGGGGGTTCACCGATAAACTCATCTTT
TRDD3	medium-sized	TRDJ3	TRDV2	CACDFWGSSWDTRQMFF	TGTGCCTGTGACTTCTGGGGGAGCTCCTGGGACACCCGACAGATGTTTTTC
TRDD3	large	TRDJ1	TRDV2	CACDTVGQVLGDKTDKLIF	TGTGCCTGTGACACAGTGGGCCAGGTACTGGGGGATAAGACCGATAAACTCATCTTT
TRDD3	medium-sized	TRDJ1	TRDV2	CACDPLVTGGYFPDKLIF	TGTGCCTGTGACCCACTAGTTACTGGGGGATATTTTCCCGATAAACTCATCTTT
.	large	TRDJ1	TRDV2	CACDRVLGSPSFPSYTDKLIF	TGTGCCTGTGACAGAGTACTGGGTTCTCCGTCGTTTCCCTCGTACACCGATAAACTCATCTTT
TRDD3	large	TRDJ1	TRDV2	CACDTLLGAMYTDKLIF	TGTGCCTGTGACACCTTACTGGGGGCTATGTACACCGATAAACTCATCTTT
TRDD3	medium-sized	TRDJ1	TRDV2	CACDTAFGGIREGMGKLIF	TGTGCCTGTGACACAGCGTTTGGGGGGATACGCGAGGGTATGGGAAAACTCATCTTT
TRDD3	large	TRDJ3	TRDV2	CACDTVSGWGTPLRLSSWDTRQMFF	TGTGCCTGTGACACCGTGAGTGGATGGGGGACCCCGCTTCGTTTATCGTCCTGGGACACCCGACAGATGTTTTTC
.	.	TRDJ1	TRDV1	CALGELFPSPTYTDKLIF	TGTGCTCTTGGGGAACTTTTCCCCTCCCCAACCTACACCGATAAACTCATCTTT
.	large	TRDJ1	TRDV2	CACDSLNEGNTDKLIF	TGTGCCTGTGACAGTCTCAACGAAGGAAACACCGATAAACTCATCTTT
TRDD3	medium-sized	TRDJ1	TRDV2	CACVRLELLGDTPDKLIF	TGTGCCTGTGTCCGATTGGAACTACTGGGGGATACTCCCGATAAACTCATCTTT
TRDD3	medium-sized	TRDJ1	TRDV2	CACDILGDTNTDKLIF	TGTGCCTGTGACATACTGGGGGATACGAACACCGATAAACTCATCTTT
.	.	TRDJ1	TRDV2	CACDTVGGGAHTDKLIF	TGTGCCTGTGACACCGTTGGCGGGGGGGCTCACACCGATAAACTCATCTTT
.	large	TRDJ1	TRDV2	CACDTVGAGVVGGVRQPDKLIF	TGTGCCTGTGACACCGTGGGCGCCGGGGTCGTTGGGGGGGTCCGTCAACCCGATAAACTCATCTTT
TRDD3	large	TRDJ1	TRDV2	CACDTVEPGDTRDSGKLIF	TGTGCCTGTGACACCGTTGAGCCGGGGGATACGCGGGACTCAGGAAAACTCATCTTT
TRDD3	large	TRDJ1	TRDV2	CACDTVGDRNPDTDKLIF	TGTGCCTGTGACACCGTGGGGGACAGAAATCCGGACACCGATAAACTCATCTTT
TRDD3	medium-sized	TRDJ3	TRDV2	CACDSTGGSWDTRQMFF	TGTGCCTGTGACAGTACTGGGGGCTCCTGGGACACCCGACAGATGTTTTTC
TRDD3	hyperexpanded	TRDJ1	TRDV2	CACDTLGENTDKLIF	TGTGCCTGTGACACGCTGGGGGAGAACACAGATAAACTCATCTTT
TRDD3	large	TRDJ1	TRDV2	CACDSLLNTGGYDSDKLIF	TGTGCCTGTGACAGCCTCCTGAATACTGGGGGATACGACAGCGATAAACTCATCTTT
.	.	TRDJ1	TRDV2	CACDTVGGGAHTDKRIF	.
TRDD3	medium-sized	TRDJ2	TRDV2	CACGTWGIPAQLFF	TGTGCCTGTGGCACCTGGGGGATACCAGCACAACTCTTCTTT
TRDD3	medium-sized	TRDJ3	TRDV2	CACDYSGGYGSWDTRQMFF	TGTGCCTGTGATTACTCTGGGGGATACGGCTCCTGGGACACCCGACAGATGTTTTTC
TRDD3	large	TRDJ1	TRDV2	CACDVLGDTSDKLIF	TGTGCCTGTGACGTCCTGGGGGATACTTCCGATAAACTCATCTTT
TRDD3	hyperexpanded	TRDJ1	TRDV2	CACDTLGEHDKLIF	TGTGCCTGTGACACCCTGGGGGAGCACGATAAACTCATCTTT
TRDD3	large	TRDJ1	TRDV2	CACDPVLGSGTDKLIF	TGTGCCTGTGACCCTGTACTGGGGAGTGGGACCGATAAACTCATCTTT
TRDD3	large	TRDJ3	TRDV2	CACDTGGVGDSSWDTRQMFF	TGTGCCTGTGACACCGGGGGCGTGGGGGACAGCTCCTGGGACACCCGACAGATGTTTTTC
TRDD3	large	TRDJ3	TRDV2	CACDLTGGVKSWDTRQMFF	TGTGCCTGTGACCTTACTGGGGGAGTTAAGTCCTGGGACACCCGACAGATGTTTTTC
TRDD3	once	TRDJ1	TRDV2	CACDTVRPGDTRDSGKPIF	TGTGCCTGTGACACCGTGCGACCGGGGGATACGCGGGACTCAGGAAAACCCATCTTT
TRDD3	large	TRDJ1	TRDV2	CACDTLSWGQRGDKLIF	TGTGCCTGTGACACCTTGAGCTGGGGGCAACGGGGCGATAAACTCATCTTT
.	.	TRDJ1	TRDV2	CACDSISEILQKLIF	TGTGCCTGTGACAGCATCTCGGAGATACTTCAGAAACTCATCTTT
TRDD3	medium-sized	TRDJ1	TRDV2	CACDILAGGTTSDKLIF	TGTGCCTGTGACATTCTCGCTGGGGGAACCACCAGCGATAAACTCATCTTT
.	medium-sized	TRDJ1	TRDV2	CACDSVPEATDKLIF	TGTGCCTGTGACAGCGTACCAGAAGCCACCGATAAACTCATCTTT